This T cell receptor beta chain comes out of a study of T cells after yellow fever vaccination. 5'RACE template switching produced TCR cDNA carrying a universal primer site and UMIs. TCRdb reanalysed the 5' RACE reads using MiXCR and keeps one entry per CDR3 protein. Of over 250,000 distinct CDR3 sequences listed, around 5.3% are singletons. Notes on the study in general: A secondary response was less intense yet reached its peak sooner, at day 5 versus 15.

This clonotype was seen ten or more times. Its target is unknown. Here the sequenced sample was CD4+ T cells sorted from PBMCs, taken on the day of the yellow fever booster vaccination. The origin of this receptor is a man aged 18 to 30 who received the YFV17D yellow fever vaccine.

The CDR3 DNA reads TGTGCCAGCAGCTTAGTCGGGACTCTGAACACTGAAGCTTTCTTT. Its translation: CASSLVGTLNTEAFF. The V call is TRBV7-9, the J call TRBJ1-1; D is perhaps TRBD1 (5 bases). This CDR3 has 15 residues. With 1 base removed from V and 0 bases from J, the gap between germline ends came to 9 bases. Germline values: CDR1 SEHNR, CDR2 FQNEAQ (reference sequence).